The present entry profiles one T cell receptor beta chain with its context. Its antigen is not known. The table came from immunoSEQ multiplex PCR; TCRdb's copy has only in-frame clones and leaves some out. The sample lists about 120,000 clones, over 75% occurring once. These data belong to a study of cytomegalovirus exposure and HLA in healthy donors. Study-level background: In a later analysis, it was reported that the 110 or so validation repertoires had been produced on the same platform as the roughly 610 repertoires belonging to the first cohort.

V was pared by 2 bases and J by 5 bases, with 13 bases between. The germline V gene has CDR1 MNHNS and CDR2 SASEGT. CDR3 length: 15 amino acids. Regarding the study as a whole: The study recorded 160 or so TCR beta chains that were cytomegalovirus-associated.

The sequence derives from a young woman in good health and CMV-seropositive. The sequenced sample was PBMCs. The chain is built from TRBV6-1 and TRBJ1-5; the D gene is possibly TRBD1 (6 bases). The CDR3 DNA is TGTGCCAGCAGTGAATTAATCAGGGGCCATCAGCCCCAGCATTTT. Protein product: CASSELIRGHQPQHF.